The 21 T cell receptor beta chains reported below all come from one sample, sequenced in a study of blood T cells in healthy people across ages. A second PCR, run for about 6 to 11 cycles, used a sample-barcoded 5' primer plus a J-beta primer mix. Via MiXCR, TCRdb re-called the 5' RACE reads, giving one row per CDR3 protein. The sample consists of roughly 1,500,000 distinct CDR3 sequences, about 40% of them appearing once. The source material was blood. Receptors were obtained from a woman aged 18-29 years in good health.

This clonotype was seen more than once but under ten times. The chain employs TRBV10-2 and TRBJ2-7; 7 bases are a match to TRBD1. With 7 bases clipped from V and 2 bases from J, the junction kept 8 bases outside the gene matches. Per the germline V gene, CDR1 is WSHSY and CDR2 is SAAADI. The CDR3 has 14 residues. CDR3 sequence reads: CASKRDRPAYEQYF. For the CDR3, the DNA is TGCGCCAGCAAACGGGACAGACCTGCCTACGAGCAGTACTTC.

The sample holds a few counts of this clonotype. CDR3 DNA sequence: TGTGCCAGCAGCCAAATGCAAACAGGCTTCTCCTACGAGCAGTACTTC. Translation: CASSQMQTGFSYEQYF. This chain uses TRBV14 with TRBJ2-7; perhaps TRBD1 as D (5 bases). Per the germline V gene, CDR1 is SGHDN and CDR2 is FVKESK. V lost 2 bases, J lost 0 bases, and 14 bases lay in between. CDR3 length: 16 residues.

This clonotype was observed a single time. This may be a read error, as it is one base from a much larger clone. This chain links TRBV20-1 with TRBJ2-7; weak D call: TRBD1 (5 bases). This CDR3 is built from 10 residues. CDR1 is DFQATT and CDR2 is SNEGSKA in the germline V gene (reference sequence). CDR3: CRGLDTEQYF. DNA for the CDR3: TGCAGGGGTCTGGACACCGAGCAGTACTTC.

The V gene is TRBV5-1, the J gene TRBJ2-5; D is ambiguous. Trimming removed 2 bases from V and 2 bases from J, with 13 bases in between. The CDR3 totals 15 residues. Germline values: CDR1 SGHRS, CDR2 YFSETQ. CDR3 nucleotide sequence: TGCGCCAGCAGCTTCTTTGGGCAGCTGCAAGAGACCCAGTACTTC. Translation gives CASSFFGQLQETQYF.

The chain joins TRBV12-3 or TRBV12-4 to TRBJ2-3; unclear D gene. V was clipped by 8 bases and J by 7 bases, with 7 bases between them. The CDR3 totals 10 residues. CDR3 loop: CASLSNTQYF. The CDR3 bases are TGTGCCAGCCTCTCCAATACGCAGTATTTT.

This clonotype was seen once. V usage is TRBV15 and J usage is TRBJ1-2, with D maybe TRBD1 (5 bases). Trimming took off 1 base at V and 7 bases at J, with 7 bases between the two ends. Germline values: CDR1 LNHNV, CDR2 YYDKDF (reference sequence). CDR3 size: 12 residues. CDR3 nucleotide sequence: TGTGCCACCAGCAGAGGGGGGGGTGGCTACACCTTC. It is translated as CATSRGGGGYTF.

The chain carries TRBV3-1 and TRBJ2-1; perhaps D is TRBD1 or TRBD2 (5 bases each). Germline CDR1 reads LGHDT; CDR2 reads YNNKEL (reference sequence). The CDR3 has 15 residues. Trimming stripped 1 base from V and 9 bases from J, with 16 bases between. This CDR3 is CASSQVRLDGGEQFF. DNA for the CDR3: TGTGCCAGCAGCCAAGTTAGACTTGATGGGGGTGAGCAGTTCTTC.

In its sample, this clonotype was seen a few times. This chain joins TRBV25-1 and TRBJ1-5; maybe TRBD1 (5 bases). The V and J ends lost 5 bases and 4 bases respectively, with 9 bases between them. This CDR3 has 13 residues. The germline CDR1 and CDR2 sequences are MGHDK and SYGVNS. Written as DNA, the CDR3 is TGTGCCAGCAGTATGACAGAAAATCAGCCCCAGCATTTT. This sequence encodes CASSMTENQPQHF.

This CDR3 reads CSAREAEKLFF. The CDR3 DNA reads as TGCAGTGCTAGGGAAGCCGAAAAACTGTTTTTT. This chain uses TRBV20-1 with TRBJ1-4, with D unclear. Trimming removed 3 bases from V and 8 bases from J, with 7 bases in between. This CDR3 has 11 residues. Per the germline V gene, CDR1 is DFQATT and CDR2 is SNEGSKA (reference sequence).

This clonotype was detected once. The chain recombines TRBV6-1 with TRBJ1-5, with 7 bases identical to TRBD1. V trimming: 6 bases; J trimming: 3 bases; junction bases outside the gene matches: 8. The CDR3 contains 15 residues. CDR1 and CDR2 (germline): MNHNS, SASEGT. The CDR3 sequence: CASSSTGVANQPQHF. The CDR3 DNA reads as TGTGCCAGCAGCTCTACAGGGGTTGCCAATCAGCCCCAGCATTTT.

V is TRBV6-1 and J is TRBJ2-1; TRBD2 aligns across 7 bases. The length of the CDR3 is 16 residues. Trimming took 2 bases from V and 8 from J; bases not matched to a gene: 12. Per the germline V gene, CDR1 is MNHNS and CDR2 is SASEGT. CDR3 region: CASSEIWTRGVDEQFF. CDR3 bases: TGTGCCAGCAGTGAAATTTGGACCCGGGGGGTCGATGAGCAGTTCTTC.

The V gene is TRBV10-3, the J gene TRBJ1-1; maybe TRBD1 (6 bases). Trimming took off 1 base at V and 4 bases at J, with 16 bases between the two ends. The CDR3 totals 16 residues. Germline loops: CDR1 ENHRY, CDR2 SYGVKD. The CDR3, as DNA: TGTGCCATCAGTGAGTGGACGAGGGTGACAGGCACTGAAGCTTTCTTT. Translation: CAISEWTRVTGTEAFF.

The chain recombines TRBV29-1 with TRBJ1-4; D call uncertain. The V end lost 8 bases, the J end lost 4 bases, and 11 bases lay between the germline ends. CDR3 size: 12 residues. In germline, CDR1 is SQVTM, CDR2 ANQGSEA. CDR3 nucleotide sequence: TGCAGCACCACCGATAATAATGAAAAACTGTTTTTT. It encodes CSTTDNNEKLFF.

This clonotype was observed a few times. The rearrangement joins TRBV9 to TRBJ2-5; 7 bases are shared with TRBD2. After removal of 7 bases from V and 7 bases from J, the junction contained 16 bases not matched to a gene. Germline V lookup: CDR1 SGDLS, CDR2 YYNGEE. This CDR3 is built from 15 residues. CDR3 coding DNA: TGTGCCAGCGGAGACCCAATGGGGCTAGCGGTGACCCAGTACTTC. Its protein product is CASGDPMGLAVTQYF.

The rearrangement joins TRBV7-2 to TRBJ2-4; maybe TRBD2 (5 bases). The end of the DNA fits TRBJ2-7 better, so the J call may be wrong. Germline CDR1 is SGHTA and CDR2 is FQGNSA. This CDR3 contains 16 residues. The CDR3 DNA reads as TGTGCCAGCAGCCCTCGAGGGAGTCTCCTATACTACGAGCAGTACTTC. This encodes CASSPRGSLLYYEQYF.

Here the CDR3 reads CASSLRTSGANEQYF. CDR3 in DNA: TGTGCCAGCAGTCTCAGGACTAGCGGGGCCAATGAGCAGTACTTC. This sequence joins TRBV12-3 or TRBV12-4 and TRBJ2-7; 12 bases are a match to TRBD2. This CDR3 comprises 15 residues. After removal of 5 bases from V and 7 bases from J, the junction contained 9 bases not matched to a gene.

CDR3 region: CASSPTGQDNQPQHF. As DNA, the CDR3 is TGTGCCAGCAGCCCCACCGGACAGGACAATCAGCCCCAGCATTTT. This chain connects TRBV11-2 to TRBJ1-5, with 7 bases that match TRBD1. V shed 5 bases, J shed 3 bases, and the junction held 7 bases outside the gene matches. Germline CDR1 is SGHAT and CDR2 is FQNNGV. The CDR3 runs to 15 residues.

V and J are TRBV20-1 and TRBJ2-5; D possibly corresponds to TRBD1 (6 bases). The J call may be mistaken, given a closer DNA end match to TRBJ2-7. CDR1 and CDR2 (germline): DFQATT, SNEGSKA (reference sequence). The CDR3 sequence is 16 residues long. The CDR3 DNA follows: TGCAGTGCTAGGCCCCTCTTACAGGGATCCCCCTACGAGCAGTACTTC. Translated, it gives CSARPLLQGSPYEQYF.

A single count supports this clonotype. The chain combines TRBV20-1 with TRBJ1-6; TRBD1 aligns across 9 bases. Per the germline V gene, CDR1 is DFQATT and CDR2 is SNEGSKA (reference sequence). J lost 7 bases, V lost 2 bases, and 6 bases had no gene match. The CDR3 has 15 residues. The CDR3 nucleotides read TGCAGTGCTAGACTAGCCGGGACAGGGAATTCACCCCTCCACTTT. It yields the protein CSARLAGTGNSPLHF.

The chain links TRBV3-1 to TRBJ2-7; D is uncertain. Germline CDR1 and CDR2: LGHDT and YNNKEL (reference sequence). The CDR3 loop spans 11 amino acids. V gave up 3 bases and J gave up 5 bases, with 5 bases separating them. In DNA form, the CDR3 reads TGTGCCAGCAGCCACGCGGACGAGCAGTACTTC. It codes for CASSHADEQYF.

As for this clonotype: One end of the junction fails to match germline, which may point to a read error. The chain couples TRBV5-4 to TRBJ2-3; 7 bases agree with TRBD2. Germline V gene lookup returns CDR1 SGHNT and CDR2 YYREEE (reference sequence). This CDR3 comprises 16 residues. For the CDR3, the DNA is TGTGCCAGCAGCCCAGAGCGGGGCGGGGGAGCAGATAAGCAGTATTTT. The encoded protein is CASSPERGGGADKQYF.